What follows are 27 T cell receptor beta chains derived from one specimen sequenced in a study of Ad26.COV2.S vaccination and SARS-CoV-2 variants. This table comes from immunoSEQ multiplex PCR, and its TCRdb copy is limited to in-frame clones, with some not included. Counted here are 350,000 to 450,000 clones, 92% occurring once; the ten biggest clones make up roughly 3.9%. The source was peripheral blood, collected after recovery from COVID-19. These receptor sequences come from a human donor who had recovered from COVID-19.

The V call is TRBV5-1, the J call TRBJ2-7; D is possibly TRBD2 (5 bases). CDR1 and CDR2 from the germline V gene are SGHRS and YFSETQ. This CDR3 is built from 13 residues. Deletions cut 3 bases from V and 4 bases from J, with 11 bases between. CDR3 coding DNA: TGCGCCAGCAGCTACGACCCGGGGTACGAGCAGTACTTC. Translated: CASSYDPGYEQYF. The whole variable domain, filled in from reference TRBV5-1 and TRBJ2-7, reads KAGVTQTPRYLIKTRGQQVTLSCSPISGHRSVSWYQQTPGQGLQFLFEYFSETQRNKGNFPGRFSGRQFSNSRSEMNVSTLELGDSALYLCASSYDPGYEQYFGPGTRLTVT.

This rearrangement joins TRBV5-1 to TRBJ1-1; D not resolved. V was pared by 0 bases and J by 9 bases, with 9 bases between. Germline CDR1 is SGHRS and CDR2 is YFSETQ. The CDR3 contains 12 residues. The CDR3 nucleotides are TGCGCCAGCAGCTTGGGAGGGATAAAAGCTTTCTTT. Protein sequence: CASSLGGIKAFF. The full variable domain, completed using reference TRBV5-1 and TRBJ1-1, is KAGVTQTPRYLIKTRGQQVTLSCSPISGHRSVSWYQQTPGQGLQFLFEYFSETQRNKGNFPGRFSGRQFSNSRSEMNVSTLELGDSALYLCASSLGGIKAFFGQGTRLTVV.

The chain links TRBV24-1 to TRBJ1-2; D is ambiguous. V was shortened by 3 bases and J by 5 bases, with 12 bases between the two germline ends. The CDR3 is 14 residues long. Germline CDR1 reads KGHDR; CDR2 reads SFDVKD. In DNA form, the CDR3 reads TGTGCCACCAGTGATCCCCACCGTAATTATGGCTACACCTTC. Translating gives CATSDPHRNYGYTF.

The chain employs TRBV7-9 and TRBJ1-4, with 9 bases aligning to TRBD1. Germline loops: CDR1 SEHNR, CDR2 FQNEAQ (reference sequence). Losses at the gene ends were 3 bases for V and 7 bases for J; bases not matched to a gene: 9. The CDR3 loop spans 16 amino acids. As DNA, the CDR3 is TGTGCCAGCAGCTTGGATCCGGGACAGGGAAGTGAAAAACTGTTTTTT. Translating it yields CASSLDPGQGSEKLFF.

The chain has TRBV6-5 and TRBJ1-4; no clear D. The germline V gene has CDR1 MNHEY and CDR2 SVGAGI. Trimming removed 8 bases at V and 0 bases at J, with 7 bases between. This CDR3 has 13 amino acids. The chain's CDR3 is CASAGTTNEKLFF. CDR3 nucleotides: TGTGCCAGCGCTGGCACAACTAATGAAAAACTGTTTTTT.

The V call is TRBV5-4, the J call TRBJ1-2; 9 positions agree with TRBD1. The CDR3 is 16 amino acids. V was pared by 4 bases and J by 3 bases, with 10 bases of the junction left unmatched. Germline-derived CDR1 and CDR2 are SGHNT and YYREEE (reference sequence). The CDR3 DNA reads as TGTGCCAGCAGCCGATTACAGGGGGCGCAGGACTATGGCTACACCTTC. Translation gives CASSRLQGAQDYGYTF.

The chain has TRBV25-1 and TRBJ1-2; D is possibly TRBD1 (6 bases). The CDR3 has 14 residues. Deletions cut 3 bases from V and 4 bases from J, with 12 bases between. In germline, CDR1 is MGHDK, CDR2 SYGVNS. The CDR3 protein is CASSDPDSFYGYTF. The CDR3 nucleotides read TGTGCCAGCAGTGACCCGGACAGTTTCTATGGCTACACCTTC.

V gene TRBV7-3 combines with J gene TRBJ1-2; no clear D. The CDR3 runs 13 residues. From germline, CDR1 is SGHTA and CDR2 FQGTGA. V was pared by 5 bases and J by 4 bases, with 11 bases between. In DNA, the CDR3 is TGTGCCAGCAGCGACTCGGACCGCTATGGCTACACCTTC. Translating gives CASSDSDRYGYTF.

The V call is TRBV4-3, the J call TRBJ2-2, with TRBD1 matching over 12 bases. The CDR3 runs to 18 residues. V trimming: 1 base; J trimming: 6 bases; junction bases outside the gene matches: 9. The germline CDR1 and CDR2 sequences are LGHNA and YSLEER. The CDR3: CASSQVLAGQGASGELFF. CDR3 nucleotide sequence: TGCGCCAGCAGCCAAGTTTTGGCGGGACAGGGGGCCTCCGGGGAGCTGTTTTTT.

The chain couples TRBV5-4 to TRBJ2-2, with D possibly called TRBD1 or TRBD2 (5 bases each). The germline gives CDR1 SGHNT, CDR2 YYREEE (reference sequence). The germline V and J ends were trimmed by 3 bases and 8 bases, with 5 bases remaining between them. This CDR3 has 11 amino acids. CDR3 protein: CASSWGGELFF. Here the CDR3 DNA reads TGTGCCAGCAGCTGGGGGGGGGAGCTGTTTTTT. Variable domain in full (rest from reference TRBV5-4 and TRBJ2-2): ETGVTQSPTHLIKTRGQQVTLRCSSQSGHNTVSWYQQALGQGPQFIFQYYREEENGRGNFPPRFSGLQFPNYSSELNVNALELDDSALYLCASSWGGELFFGEGSRLTVL.

This rearrangement joins TRBV2 to TRBJ1-2; D not resolved. This CDR3 spans 14 amino acids. The germline V gene encodes CDR1 SNHLY and CDR2 FYNNEI. The V end was cut by 7 bases, the J end by 2 bases, with 14 bases between. The CDR3 DNA follows: TGTGCCAGCAATCCGGGATTCTCCAACTATGGCTACACCTTC. This gives the protein CASNPGFSNYGYTF.

The CDR3 nucleotides are TGTGCCAGCAGTGAATCAGGGGGCGGGAGTGCCGGGGAGCTGTTTTTT. Translating gives CASSESGGGSAGELFF. The chain carries TRBV2 and TRBJ2-2, with D possibly TRBD1 on 8 matching bases. This CDR3 comprises 16 residues. Looked up from germline, CDR1 is SNHLY and CDR2 is FYNNEI. V was trimmed by 2 bases and J by 6 bases, leaving 16 bases between them.

The chain employs TRBV7-9 and TRBJ2-5; D might be TRBD2 (5 bases). Germline CDR1 reads SEHNR; CDR2 reads FQNEAQ (reference sequence). Trimming took 0 bases from V and 0 from J, leaving 8 bases between them. The length of the CDR3 is 15 residues. The CDR3 nucleotides read TGTGCCAGCAGCTTAGCGACGGGAAACCAAGAGACCCAGTACTTC. This translates into CASSLATGNQETQYF.

The rearrangement uses TRBV6-5 and TRBJ1-1; a possible D gene is TRBD1 (6 bases). This CDR3 region has 12 residues. Trimming left V 6 bases short and J 7 bases short, with 12 bases between. Germline V CDR1 and CDR2: MNHEY, SVGAGI. CDR3 in amino acids: CASSPARGEAFF. CDR3 DNA: TGTGCCAGCAGCCCCGCCAGGGGTGAAGCTTTCTTT.

This clone was seen a few times. This chain links TRBV10-3 with TRBJ2-3; TRBD1 matches 8 bases. Germline V gives CDR1 ENHRY, CDR2 SYGVKD. The CDR3 sequence is 13 residues long. V dropped 10 bases and J dropped 0; count of bases not matched to a gene: 3. The CDR3 nucleotides read TGTGCCAACGGACAGGGCAGCACAGATACGCAGTATTTT. Translated: CANGQGSTDTQYF.

The CDR3 DNA reads TGCGCCAGCAGCTTGGCCCAAACAGGGGACGAGCAGTACTTC. This gives the protein CASSLAQTGDEQYF. The J gene is TRBJ2-7, the V gene TRBV5-1, with 7 bases fitting TRBD1. From germline, CDR1 is SGHRS and CDR2 YFSETQ. This CDR3 is built from 14 residues. The junction had 5 bases not matched to a gene; V was cut back by 0 bases and J by 5 bases.

The chain carries TRBV5-1 and TRBJ2-7, with 10 bases aligning to TRBD1. Trimming removed 5 bases from V and 6 bases from J; junction bases left unmatched: 5. Looked up from germline, CDR1 is SGHRS and CDR2 is YFSETQ. The CDR3 loop spans 13 amino acids. The CDR3 region is CASRERTGGEQYF. CDR3 sequence (DNA): TGCGCCAGCAGGGAACGGACAGGGGGCGAGCAGTACTTC. The full variable domain, completed using reference TRBV5-1 and TRBJ2-7, is KAGVTQTPRYLIKTRGQQVTLSCSPISGHRSVSWYQQTPGQGLQFLFEYFSETQRNKGNFPGRFSGRQFSNSRSEMNVSTLELGDSALYLCASRERTGGEQYFGPGTRLTVT.

In this sample, this clone turned up once. The chain links TRBV4-1 to TRBJ2-1; 12 bases agree with TRBD1. The V gene end was trimmed by 3 bases and the J gene end by 7 bases; junction bases not matched to a gene: 4. Germline V CDR1 and CDR2: MGHRA, YSYEKL. This CDR3 has 15 amino acids. The CDR3 spells CASSQGQGARNEQFF. The CDR3 DNA reads TGCGCCAGCAGCCAGGGACAGGGGGCGCGGAATGAGCAGTTCTTC.

The CDR3 sequence is CSASIAGQETQYF. DNA for the CDR3: TGCAGTGCTAGTATAGCGGGGCAAGAGACCCAGTACTTC. The chain combines TRBV20-1 with TRBJ2-5; 8 bases map to TRBD2. Trimming removed 3 bases from V and 2 bases from J; junction bases left unmatched: 2. Germline CDR1 and CDR2: DFQATT and SNEGSKA (reference sequence). This CDR3 is built from 13 residues.

V gene TRBV14 combines with J gene TRBJ1-1; 8 bases fit TRBD1. Trimming cost V 5 bases and J 4 bases; bases outside gene matches: 0. This CDR3 comprises 12 residues. Germline V gene lookup returns CDR1 SGHDN and CDR2 FVKESK. CDR3 sequence reads: CASSDRGTEAFF. As DNA, the CDR3 is TGTGCCAGCAGCGACAGGGGCACTGAAGCTTTCTTT.

The chain uses TRBV5-8 and TRBJ2-1, with TRBD2 matching 12 bases. This CDR3 has 17 residues. With 0 bases clipped from V and 9 bases from J, the junction kept 10 bases outside the gene matches. Germline values: CDR1 SGHTS, CDR2 YDEGEE. The CDR3 region is CASSLGLAGVFVGEQFF. CDR3 DNA: TGTGCCAGCAGCTTGGGACTAGCGGGGGTTTTTGTGGGTGAGCAGTTCTTC.

The V and J genes are TRBV7-8 and TRBJ2-3; TRBD2 agrees at 9 bases. CDR1 SGHVS and CDR2 FQNEAQ come from the germline V gene. This CDR3 region has 16 residues. Trimming took 5 bases from V and 0 from J; bases not matched to a gene: 6. CDR3 sequence: CASSTRLAGSTDTQYF. CDR3 in DNA: TGTGCCAGCAGCACGCGGCTAGCGGGGAGCACAGATACGCAGTATTTT.

This chain joins TRBV2 and TRBJ2-1; D perhaps matches TRBD1 (5 bases). CDR3 size: 15 residues. Trimming pared 5 bases from V and 5 bases from J, leaving 16 bases between. Germline values: CDR1 SNHLY, CDR2 FYNNEI. CDR3 DNA sequence: TGTGCCAGCAGTTACGACAGCCGGTTGGACAATGAGCAGTTCTTC. It translates to CASSYDSRLDNEQFF.

The rearrangement joins TRBV5-4 to TRBJ2-5, with D tentatively TRBD1 or TRBD2 (5 bases each). CDR3 length equals 13 residues. The germline gives CDR1 SGHNT, CDR2 YYREEE (reference sequence). Trimming took off 0 bases at V and 4 bases at J, with 7 bases between the two ends. The CDR3 DNA is TGTGCCAGCAGCTTGGCCGGGGCAGAGACCCAGTACTTC. Translating gives CASSLAGAETQYF.

The chain uses TRBV9 and TRBJ2-7, with D perhaps TRBD1 (5 bases). The CDR3 is made up of 15 amino acids. Germline-derived CDR1 and CDR2 are SGDLS and YYNGEE. The V end was cut by 0 bases, the J end by 0 bases, with 10 bases between. The CDR3 loop is CASSVDGASSYEQYF. The CDR3 DNA reads as TGTGCCAGCAGCGTAGATGGGGCTAGCTCCTACGAGCAGTACTTC. Full variable domain (remainder filled in from reference TRBV9 and TRBJ2-7): DSGVTQTPKHLITATGQRVTLRCSPRSGDLSVYWYQQSLDQGLQFLIQYYNGEERAKGNILERFSAQQFPDLHSELNLSSLELGDSALYFCASSVDGASSYEQYFGPGTRLTVT.

The rearrangement uses TRBV6-6 and TRBJ2-7; 10 bases are shared with TRBD1. The CDR3 length is 14 residues. J was trimmed by 5 bases and V by 7 bases; bases with no gene match: 8. The germline V gene encodes CDR1 MNHNY and CDR2 SVGAGI (reference sequence). The CDR3 region has the DNA TGTGCCAGCAACCGGGACAGGGGATCCGACGAGCAGTACTTC. Translating gives CASNRDRGSDEQYF.

J is TRBJ2-1 and V is TRBV4-2; weak D call: TRBD2 (6 bases). V lost 0 bases and J lost 10, with 13 bases in between. The CDR3 contains 14 residues. The germline gives CDR1 LGHNA, CDR2 YNFKEQ. The CDR3 DNA is TGTGCCAGCAGCCAAGATGGGTCGGGAGAAGAGCAGTTCTTC. It yields the protein CASSQDGSGEEQFF.